This entry lists 29 T cell receptor beta chains sequenced from one sample in a study of OX40 agonist ivuxolimab in advanced cancers. Using immunoSEQ multiplex PCR, the repertoire was profiled, and TCRdb retains in-frame clones only, with some absent. The data show fewer than 55,000 clones, approximately 87% seen once. The starting material was CD4+ or CD8+ T cells sorted from blood, obtained in a trial of the OX40 agonist ivuxolimab. These receptors were collected from an adult with an advanced solid tumor such as melanoma, head and neck, liver or kidney cancer.

CDR3 amino acids: CASSQGLAGSTDTQYF. The CDR3 nucleotides are TGTGCCAGCAGCCAGGGACTAGCGGGGTCCACAGATACGCAGTATTTT. The genes are TRBV7-9 and TRBJ2-3; TRBD2 matches at 13 bases. J was trimmed by 2 bases and V by 5 bases; bases with no gene match: 4. The CDR3 has 16 residues. CDR1 and CDR2 from the germline V gene are SEHNR and FQNEAQ (reference sequence).

J is TRBJ2-7 and V is TRBV28, with a weak D call TRBD2 (6 bases). The CDR3 has 13 amino acids. From germline, CDR1 is MDHEN and CDR2 SYDVKM. Between the trimmed V and J ends, which lost 3 bases and 2 bases, there was a span of 8 bases. The CDR3 DNA reads as TGTGCCAGCAGTTTTAGCGGTCCCTACGAGCAGTACTTC. The encoded protein is CASSFSGPYEQYF.

This chain joins TRBV7-2 and TRBJ2-1, with unresolved D. V was cut by 0 bases and J by 5 bases, with 2 bases left in between. Germline V gene data show CDR1 as SGHTA and CDR2 as FQGNSA. The CDR3 is made up of 12 amino acids. In DNA, the CDR3 is TGTGCCAGCAGCTTAGCCAACAATGAGCAGTTCTTC. This translates into CASSLANNEQFF.

This sequence joins TRBV19 and TRBJ2-5, with D unclear. V lost 5 bases and J 5 bases, leaving 12 bases between the germline ends. The CDR3 is made up of 13 amino acids. The V gene's germline CDR1 is LNHDA and CDR2 SQIVND (reference sequence). As DNA, the CDR3 is TGTGCCAGTAGTTTCCCCGGACGGGAGACCCAGTACTTC. It yields the protein CASSFPGRETQYF.

The chain has TRBV28 and TRBJ2-7, with 7 bases lining up with TRBD1. The length of the CDR3 is 13 residues. The J segment lost 0 bases and the V segment lost 6 bases, leaving 2 bases of the junction unmatched. Germline values: CDR1 MDHEN, CDR2 SYDVKM. The CDR3 coding sequence is TGTGCCAGCAGCTGGGACAGCTCCTACGAGCAGTACTTC. This sequence encodes CASSWDSSYEQYF. Based on the CDR3 plus reference TRBV28 and TRBJ2-7, the full variable domain is DVKVTQSSRYLVKRTGEKVFLECVQDMDHENMFWYRQDPGLGLRLIYFSYDVKMKEKGDIPEGYSVSREKKERFSLILESASTNQTSMYLCASSWDSSYEQYFGPGTRLTVT.

The V and J genes are TRBV11-2 and TRBJ2-5, with D possibly matching TRBD2 (6 bases). The V end was cut by 2 bases, the J end by 5 bases, with 15 bases between. Germline-derived CDR1 and CDR2 are SGHAT and FQNNGV. The CDR3 extends over 15 amino acids. CDR3 in amino acids: CASSLTGVRRETQYF. In DNA, the CDR3 is TGTGCCAGCAGCTTAACGGGAGTCCGCCGGGAGACCCAGTACTTC.

This chain uses TRBV5-1 with TRBJ2-1, with 11 bases that match TRBD2. The CDR3 consists of 15 residues. Germline CDR1 and CDR2: SGHRS and YFSETQ. J gave up 7 bases and V 0 bases, and 3 bases lay outside the gene matches. CDR3 nucleotide sequence: TGCGCCAGCAGCTTGGTAGCGGGAGGGGCAAATGAGCAGTTCTTC. As protein: CASSLVAGGANEQFF.

V gene TRBV4-2 combines with J gene TRBJ1-4, with unresolved D. Germline values: CDR1 LGHNA, CDR2 YNFKEQ. V lost 6 bases to trimming and J lost 0 bases, with 5 bases between them. This CDR3 region has 13 residues. This CDR3 is CASRDATNEKLFF. In DNA form, the CDR3 reads TGTGCCAGCAGGGATGCAACTAATGAAAAACTGTTTTTT.

The V gene is TRBV6-5, the J gene TRBJ1-1; D uncertain. This CDR3 is built from 14 residues. V was trimmed by 0 bases and J by 0 bases, leaving 5 bases between them. In germline, CDR1 is MNHEY, CDR2 SVGAGI. CDR3 amino acids: CASSYSQMNTEAFF. CDR3 sequence (DNA): TGTGCCAGCAGTTACTCACAGATGAACACTGAAGCTTTCTTT.

J is TRBJ1-2 and V is TRBV6-5; D ambiguous. Deletions cut 5 bases from V and 8 bases from J, with 12 bases between. This CDR3 spans 12 amino acids. The germline gives CDR1 MNHEY, CDR2 SVGAGI. The CDR3 DNA reads as TGTGCCAGCAGTGCAAGGCAGAGGGGCTACACCTTC. Protein product: CASSARQRGYTF.

V and J are TRBV5-6 and TRBJ2-2; 15 nucleotides align to TRBD2. Germline V lookup: CDR1 SGHDT, CDR2 YYEEEE. J was trimmed by 5 bases and V by 4 bases; bases with no gene match: 6. The CDR3 is 17 residues long. The CDR3 here is CASSRTSGRAGTGELFF. CDR3 sequence (DNA): TGTGCCAGCAGCCGGACTAGCGGGAGGGCAGGAACCGGGGAGCTGTTTTTT.

The J gene is TRBJ2-1, the V gene TRBV9; TRBD2 matches at 7 bases. Unmatched junction bases numbered 6, after V lost 2 bases and J lost 7 bases. This CDR3 spans 14 amino acids. Looked up from germline, CDR1 is SGDLS and CDR2 is YYNGEE. The CDR3 protein is CASSVGGSGNEQFF. CDR3 nucleotides: TGTGCCAGCAGCGTCGGCGGGAGTGGGAATGAGCAGTTCTTC. Looking up the rest from reference TRBV9 and TRBJ2-1 gives the full variable domain: DSGVTQTPKHLITATGQRVTLRCSPRSGDLSVYWYQQSLDQGLQFLIQYYNGEERAKGNILERFSAQQFPDLHSELNLSSLELGDSALYFCASSVGGSGNEQFFGPGTRLTVL.

The genes are TRBV29-1 and TRBJ1-2; a possible D gene is TRBD1 (6 bases). Trimming shortened V by 6 bases and J by 7 bases, and 15 bases separated the two germline ends. The CDR3 runs 12 residues. CDR1 is SQVTM and CDR2 is ANQGSEA in the germline V gene. The CDR3 DNA reads TGCAGCGTACGAGGGGGGTCGCTTGGCTACACCTTC. It specifies CSVRGGSLGYTF.

V is TRBV9 and J is TRBJ2-7; D is perhaps TRBD2 (6 bases). Germline values: CDR1 SGDLS, CDR2 YYNGEE. Between the trimmed V and J ends, which lost 3 bases and 1 base, there was a span of 14 bases. The CDR3 covers 15 residues. CDR3 region: CASSAWDAGSYEQYF. The CDR3, as DNA: TGTGCCAGCAGCGCATGGGACGCGGGATCCTACGAGCAGTACTTC.

The V gene is TRBV2, the J gene TRBJ2-7; tentative D call: TRBD2 (6 bases). The germline CDR1 and CDR2 sequences are SNHLY and FYNNEI. The CDR3 is made up of 14 amino acids. Trimming cost V 4 bases and J 3 bases, with 13 bases left between them. CDR3 sequence: CASSARQTSYEQYV. The CDR3 region has the DNA TGTGCCAGCAGTGCCCGACAGACTAGCTACGAGCAGTACGTC.

This rearrangement joins TRBV7-2 to TRBJ2-1; 9 bases are a match to TRBD2. V lost 3 bases to trimming and J lost 10 bases; unmatched junction nucleotides: 7. The V gene's germline CDR1 is SGHTA and CDR2 FQGNSA. The CDR3 has 14 amino acids. The CDR3 loop reads CASSLRAGGGEQFF. CDR3 bases: TGTGCCAGCAGCTTGCGAGCGGGAGGAGGAGAGCAGTTCTTC.

This clone was seen a handful of times. This chain uses TRBV5-1 with TRBJ1-1, with 7 bases lining up with TRBD1. The V segment lost 4 bases and the J segment 0 bases; nucleotides outside the gene matches: 9. The CDR3 extends over 16 amino acids. The germline V gene has CDR1 SGHRS and CDR2 YFSETQ. The CDR3 nucleotides read TGCGCCAGCAGCCTGAGACAGGGTGGGCTGAACACTGAAGCTTTCTTT. It translates to CASSLRQGGLNTEAFF.

V and J are TRBV28 and TRBJ2-7, with D tentatively TRBD1 or TRBD2 (5 bases each). V was shortened by 1 base and J by 7 bases, with 14 bases between the two germline ends. This CDR3 has 14 residues. The germline V gene encodes CDR1 MDHEN and CDR2 SYDVKM. In DNA, the CDR3 is TGTGCCAGCAGTTTATTGGGGGTTGGACGGGAGCAGTACTTC. This codes for CASSLLGVGREQYF.

V is TRBV5-1 and J is TRBJ1-2; a possible D gene is TRBD1 (6 bases). Germline V lookup: CDR1 SGHRS, CDR2 YFSETQ. The CDR3 is 16 amino acids. Trimming pared 5 bases from V and 2 bases from J, leaving 19 bases between. The DNA for the CDR3 is TGCGCCAGCAGGACAGGCGCAGCAGACCCAAACTATGGCTACACCTTC. Translation gives CASRTGAADPNYGYTF.

This clone has just one count. The genes are TRBV7-6 and TRBJ2-2; D remains unclear. The length of the CDR3 is 14 residues. The V and J ends lost 5 bases and 4 bases respectively, with 11 bases between them. Germline CDR1 and CDR2: SGHVS and FNYEAQ. The CDR3 sequence: CASSVTSPTGELFF. DNA for the CDR3: TGTGCCAGCAGCGTAACAAGCCCCACCGGGGAGCTGTTTTTT.

About this clone itself: In the same sample, other DNA sequences code for this CDR3. The chain joins TRBV18 to TRBJ1-2; D might be TRBD1 (5 bases). The CDR3 sequence is 13 residues long. Trimming left V 3 bases short and J 3 bases short, with 8 bases between. Germline V CDR1 and CDR2: KGHSH, LQKENI. The CDR3 DNA sequence: TGTGCCAGCTCACCTGACAGAGACTATGGCTACACCTTC. This encodes CASSPDRDYGYTF.

This clone was seen just once. This sequence joins TRBV5-4 and TRBJ1-6; TRBD1 matches at 9 bases. V was pared by 4 bases and J by 4 bases, with 6 bases of the junction left unmatched. CDR1 is SGHNT, CDR2 YYREEE, per germline (reference sequence). The CDR3 is made up of 16 amino acids. The CDR3 DNA reads TGTGCCAGCAGCCGGGACAGGGTGTCATATAATTCACCCCTCCACTTT. It specifies CASSRDRVSYNSPLHF.

This sequence joins TRBV11-2 and TRBJ2-5; TRBD2 matches 7 bases. Trimming at V came to 5 bases and at J to 1 base, leaving 10 bases not matched to a gene. Germline V gene lookup returns CDR1 SGHAT and CDR2 FQNNGV. The length of the CDR3 is 16 residues. Here the CDR3 reads CASSPRAGVFQETQYF. Here the CDR3 DNA reads TGTGCCAGCAGCCCCCGGGCGGGAGTCTTCCAAGAGACCCAGTACTTC.

This chain joins TRBV2 and TRBJ2-3; 8 nucleotides align to TRBD2. CDR3 length: 14 amino acids. The trim removed 3 bases at V and 2 bases at J, leaving 1 base unmatched. Germline V gives CDR1 SNHLY, CDR2 FYNNEI. CDR3: CASSETSDTDTQYF. Written as DNA, the CDR3 is TGTGCCAGCAGTGAGACTAGCGACACAGATACGCAGTATTTT.

This chain joins TRBV27 and TRBJ2-1; 10 nucleotides match TRBD1. From germline, CDR1 is MNHEY and CDR2 SMNVEV (reference sequence). With 5 bases clipped from V and 4 bases from J, the junction kept 5 bases outside the gene matches. The CDR3 loop spans 15 amino acids. In DNA, the CDR3 is TGTGCCAGCAGTGGGGGACAGGGGTTTTACAATGAGCAGTTCTTC. This sequence encodes CASSGGQGFYNEQFF.

This clone showed up just a few times. This chain joins TRBV2 and TRBJ1-6; D may be TRBD1 (6 bases). The V and J ends lost 10 bases and 2 bases respectively, with 12 bases between them. Germline V lookup: CDR1 SNHLY, CDR2 FYNNEI. This CDR3 contains 14 residues. This CDR3 is CAILGDTYNSPLHF. As DNA, the CDR3 is TGTGCCATCCTAGGGGACACCTATAATTCACCCCTCCACTTT.

This chain connects TRBV20-1 to TRBJ1-1; D is undetermined. V was clipped by 3 bases and J by 10 bases, with 9 bases between them. CDR1 and CDR2 from the germline V gene are DFQATT and SNEGSKA (reference sequence). CDR3 length: 10 residues. The CDR3 DNA reads TGCAGTGCTAGTGGTCGTGCAGCTTTCTTT. Residues: CSASGRAAFF.

The gene calls are TRBV6-6 and TRBJ2-3, with TRBD2 matching 12 bases. The length of the CDR3 is 14 residues. Germline V lookup: CDR1 MNHNY, CDR2 SVGAGI (reference sequence). V shed 10 bases and J 7 bases; nucleotides not matched to a gene: 9. As DNA, the CDR3 is TGTGCCACTGCGGCTAGCGGGGGGGCTTATACGCAGTATTTT. This sequence encodes CATAASGGAYTQYF.

This chain uses TRBV10-3 with TRBJ1-3; D call uncertain. The germline CDR1 and CDR2 sequences are ENHRY and SYGVKD. Trimming pared 10 bases from V and 0 bases from J, leaving 13 bases between. This CDR3 spans 14 amino acids. In nucleotides, the CDR3 is TGTGCCAGCCGGAGAGATAACTCTGGAAACACCATATATTTT. Translation: CASRRDNSGNTIYF.